The clone carrying this T cell receptor (beta chain) came up once. These data originate in a study of OX40 agonist ivuxolimab in advanced cancers. TCRdb's copy holds only in-frame clones and misses some; the assay was immunoSEQ multiplex PCR. The sample carries fewer than 90,000 clones, about 88% recorded once. The source of this sequence is an adult with an advanced solid tumor such as melanoma, head and neck, liver or kidney cancer. The sequencing used CD4+ or CD8+ T cells sorted from blood, collected in a trial of the OX40 agonist ivuxolimab.

The CDR3 nucleotides read TGTGCCAGCAGTTTTGGCAGGGGGAGGGAAAAACTGTTTTTT. Residues: CASSFGRGREKLFF. The V and J genes are TRBV28 and TRBJ1-4; 7 bases agree with TRBD1. Germline V CDR1 and CDR2: MDHEN, SYDVKM. The CDR3 length is 14 residues. Germline trimming cut 3 bases from V and 8 bases from J; bases unmatched to any gene: 6.